This TCR beta chain was recovered during a study of T-cell memory formation after mild COVID-19. Study-wide points: The main location of contracting CD4+ clones was CM and EM, and that of contracting CD8+ clones was EMRA. Cross-reactive memory apparently joined, as some responding clones appeared in pre-infection memory. Clones contracting over day 15 to 85 were CD4/CD8 balanced, with later expanders leaning CD4+. SARS-CoV-2 specificity of second-wave clones peaking day 37 was unconfirmed.

TCRdb itself ran the 5' RACE reads through MiXCR, one entry per CDR3 protein. This sample has tens of thousands of distinct CDR3 sequences, with 6% to 7% found just once. V was pared by 5 bases and J by 8 bases, with 5 bases of the junction left unmatched. The CDR3 is 12 residues long. A remark on this clonotype: The antigen remains unidentified.

Sample: PBMCs or a T cell subset sorted from them (not recorded which). This TCR was sampled from an adult who had mild COVID-19 (a few samples of this study predate the infection). Cell type and time point are not known. The chain carries TRBV12-3 or TRBV12-4 and TRBJ1-2, with 7 bases that match TRBD1. The CDR3 loop is CASSPTGWGYTF. The CDR3 nucleotides are TGTGCCAGCAGTCCGACAGGGTGGGGCTACACCTTC.